Each of the 15 T cell receptor beta chains below was sequenced from the same sample in a study of metastatic and nonmetastatic thyroid tumors. TCRdb re-called the PCR reads through MiXCR. Of about 20,000 clones detected, under 35% appear once; the ten largest clones hold roughly 15%. No treatment of any kind had been given to any patient before thyroid surgery. The sequenced sample was blood. The receptors come from a female donor with papillary thyroid cancer or a benign thyroid nodule (not recorded which). Some clones in this sample may be carry-over from other donors' samples.

The chain has TRBV5-1 and TRBJ2-3; D perhaps matches TRBD2 (6 bases). The CDR3 length is 15 residues. The ends were cut back, 6 bases at V and 2 bases at J, with 16 bases in the middle. Per germline, CDR1 SGHRS and CDR2 YFSETQ. CDR3 bases: TGCGCCAGCATCCCCGGCGGGGCCGCCACAGATACGCAGTATTTT. Its translation is CASIPGGAATDTQYF.

By share, this clone counts as medium-sized (0.01 to 0.1%). The rearrangement joins TRBV6-1 to TRBJ2-3, with TRBD1 matching over 7 bases. Germline CDR1 is MNHNS and CDR2 is SASEGT. V lost 6 bases to trimming and J lost 8 bases; unmatched junction nucleotides: 11. The CDR3 loop spans 14 amino acids. The chain's CDR3 is CASRLAVPGGTQYF. The CDR3 nucleotides are TGTGCCAGCAGACTCGCCGTTCCAGGGGGTACGCAGTATTTT.

In this sample, this clone turned up many times. This chain connects TRBV7-3 to TRBJ2-3; D could derive from TRBD1 or TRBD2 (5 bases each). V was clipped by 4 bases and J by 4 bases, with 12 bases between them. CDR1 and CDR2 from the germline V gene are SGHTA and FQGTGA. This CDR3 region has 14 residues. The CDR3 coding sequence is TGTGCCAGCAGCTCCGGGACGCCCGCAGATACGCAGTATTTT. This sequence encodes CASSSGTPADTQYF.

This sequence joins TRBV20-1 and TRBJ2-7; D ambiguous. The V gene lost 2 bases and the J gene lost 2 bases, with 4 bases spanning the gap. This CDR3 comprises 11 residues. Germline assignment: CDR1 DFQATT and CDR2 SNEGSKA (reference sequence). The CDR3 nucleotides are TGCAGTGCTAGAAGCGCCTACGAGCAGTACTTC. Protein sequence: CSARSAYEQYF.

This clone has a handful of counts. CDR3: CASSRTGPNTGELFF. CDR3 sequence (DNA): TGCGCCAGCAGCCGGACAGGGCCGAACACCGGGGAGCTGTTTTTT. The V and J genes are TRBV5-1 and TRBJ2-2; TRBD1 agrees at 8 bases. Germline CDR1 reads SGHRS; CDR2 reads YFSETQ. Trimming cost V 4 bases and J 0 bases; bases outside gene matches: 2. This CDR3 has 15 residues.

This sequence joins TRBV12-3 or TRBV12-4 and TRBJ2-5; the D is unclear. This CDR3 spans 13 amino acids. Trimming took 6 bases from V and 0 from J, leaving 8 bases between them. The DNA of the CDR3 is TGTGCCAGCAGAACATCGTACCAAGAGACCCAGTACTTC. Translating it yields CASRTSYQETQYF.

In its sample, this clone was seen many times. The chain recombines TRBV7-2 with TRBJ2-1, with D possibly called TRBD1 or TRBD2 (5 bases each). This CDR3 has 16 residues. The germline V gene has CDR1 SGHTA and CDR2 FQGNSA. The ends were cut back, 1 base at V and 0 bases at J, with 10 bases in the middle. The CDR3 DNA follows: TGTGCCAGCAGCTTAGTCGGGGACCACTCCTACAATGAGCAGTTCTTC. Residues: CASSLVGDHSYNEQFF. The variable domain in full, completed from reference TRBV7-2 and TRBJ2-1, reads GAGVSQSPSNKVTEKGKDVELRCDPISGHTALYWYRQSLGQGLEFLIYFQGNSAPDKSGLPSDRFSAERTGGSVSTLTIQRTQQEDSAVYLCASSLVGDHSYNEQFFGPGTRLTVL.

This clone was detected only a few times. J is TRBJ2-3 and V is TRBV6-5; unclear D gene. There are 14 residues in the CDR3. CDR1 and CDR2 from the germline V gene are MNHEY and SVGAGI. Trimming took 0 bases from V and 0 from J, leaving 4 bases between them. The CDR3 spells CASSYSDSTDTQYF. The DNA of the CDR3 is TGTGCCAGCAGTTACTCGGACAGCACAGATACGCAGTATTTT.

The chain uses TRBV13 and TRBJ1-2, with D possibly matching TRBD1 (5 bases). V shed 4 bases and J shed 6 bases, with 15 bases lying between them. Germline loops: CDR1 PRHDT, CDR2 FYEKMQ (reference sequence). This CDR3 spans 14 amino acids. For the CDR3, the DNA is TGTGCCAGCAGCTCCCGGAGTAGGGGTGATGGCTACACCTTC. This translates into CASSSRSRGDGYTF.

The chain has TRBV20-1 and TRBJ2-2, with TRBD2 matching 8 bases. Germline CDR1 reads DFQATT; CDR2 reads SNEGSKA (reference sequence). The V gene end was trimmed by 0 bases and the J gene end by 7 bases; junction bases not matched to a gene: 4. CDR3 length: 14 residues. The chain's CDR3 is CSARDQRESGELFF. The CDR3 coding sequence is TGCAGTGCTAGAGATCAGCGGGAGAGCGGGGAGCTGTTTTTT.

This clone is medium-sized (0.01 to 0.1%) by share. The CDR3 here is CASSLGARGGYTF. The CDR3 coding sequence is TGTGCCAGCAGTTTAGGAGCCCGGGGAGGCTACACCTTC. The chain has TRBV27 and TRBJ1-2, with unresolved D. Trimming pared 2 bases from V and 8 bases from J, leaving 12 bases between. The CDR3 loop spans 13 amino acids. CDR1 and CDR2 from the germline V gene are MNHEY and SMNVEV (reference sequence).

This clone qualifies as medium-sized. The chain employs TRBV4-1 and TRBJ2-2; the match to TRBD2 covers 7 bases. J gave up 5 bases and V 4 bases, and 7 bases lay outside the gene matches. This CDR3 comprises 15 residues. CDR1 is MGHRA, CDR2 YSYEKL, per germline. The CDR3 here is CASSPGGGWTGELFF. In nucleotides, the CDR3 is TGCGCCAGCAGCCCGGGGGGTGGGTGGACCGGGGAGCTGTTTTTT.

This clone was seen a few times. The chain recombines TRBV15 with TRBJ2-7; no clear D gene. The CDR3 has 11 amino acids. Germline V gene lookup returns CDR1 LNHNV and CDR2 YYDKDF (reference sequence). Trimming removed 5 bases at V and 7 bases at J, with 9 bases between. CDR3 DNA: TGTGCCACCAGCGAACATGGGGAGCAGTACTTC. Amino acid sequence: CATSEHGEQYF.

In its sample, this clone is medium-sized (0.01 to 0.1%). The gene calls are TRBV6-5 and TRBJ2-1; D might be TRBD1 (6 bases). CDR3 length: 18 amino acids. Germline V gives CDR1 MNHEY, CDR2 SVGAGI. With 2 bases removed from V and 5 bases from J, the gap between germline ends came to 22 bases. The CDR3 spells CASSYPTGSNPRDNEQFF. The CDR3 DNA is TGTGCCAGCAGTTACCCGACAGGCTCAAACCCCCGGGACAATGAGCAGTTCTTC.

This clone showed up many times. This may be a read error: a much more frequent sequence differs by one nucleotide. Likely a read error: the CDR3 ends without its conserved phenylalanine or tryptophan. The chain uses TRBV6-1 and TRBJ1-5; D unclear. CDR3 length equals 14 residues. Between the trimmed V and J ends, which lost 5 bases and 0 bases, there was a span of 8 bases. Germline V gene sequence: CDR1 MNHNS, CDR2 SASEGT. DNA for the CDR3: TGTGCCAGCAGTTTGGGATATAGCAATCAGCCCCAGCATCTT. Its protein is CASSLGYSNQPQHL.